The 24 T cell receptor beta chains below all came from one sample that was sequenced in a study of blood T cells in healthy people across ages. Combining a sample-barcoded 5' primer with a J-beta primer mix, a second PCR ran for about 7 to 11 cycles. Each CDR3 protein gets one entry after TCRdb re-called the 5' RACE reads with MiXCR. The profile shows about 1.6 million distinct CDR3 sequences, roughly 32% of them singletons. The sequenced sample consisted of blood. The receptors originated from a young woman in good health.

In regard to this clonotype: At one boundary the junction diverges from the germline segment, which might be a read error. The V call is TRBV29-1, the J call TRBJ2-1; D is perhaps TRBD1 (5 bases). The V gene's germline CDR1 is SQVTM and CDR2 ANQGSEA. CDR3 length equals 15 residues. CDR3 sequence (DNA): TGCAGCGATGAAGAAGGTTTCCAGGGCTACAATGAGCAGTTCTTC. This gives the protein CSDEEGFQGYNEQFF.

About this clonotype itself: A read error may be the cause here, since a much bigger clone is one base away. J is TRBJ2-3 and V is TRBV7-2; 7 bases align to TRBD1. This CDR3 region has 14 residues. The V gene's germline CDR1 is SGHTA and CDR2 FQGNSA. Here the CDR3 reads CACSRGGPRDTQYF. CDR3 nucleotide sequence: TGTGCCTGCAGCCGAGGGGGCCCCAGAGATACGCAGTATTTT.

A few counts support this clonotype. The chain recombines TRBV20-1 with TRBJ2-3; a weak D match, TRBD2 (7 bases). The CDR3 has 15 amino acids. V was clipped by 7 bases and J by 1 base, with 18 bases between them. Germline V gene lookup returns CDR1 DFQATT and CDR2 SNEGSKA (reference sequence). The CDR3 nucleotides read TGCAGTGTAAAGAGGCGGGGGCCGCGCACAGATACGCAGTATTTT. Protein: CSVKRRGPRTDTQYF.

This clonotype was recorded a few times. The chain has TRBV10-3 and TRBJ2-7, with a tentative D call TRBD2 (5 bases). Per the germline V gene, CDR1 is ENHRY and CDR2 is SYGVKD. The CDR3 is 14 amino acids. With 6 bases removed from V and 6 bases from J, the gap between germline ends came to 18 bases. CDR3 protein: CAISSGKTTVEQYF. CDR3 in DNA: TGTGCCATCAGCTCCGGGAAGACTACTGTCGAGCAGTACTTC.

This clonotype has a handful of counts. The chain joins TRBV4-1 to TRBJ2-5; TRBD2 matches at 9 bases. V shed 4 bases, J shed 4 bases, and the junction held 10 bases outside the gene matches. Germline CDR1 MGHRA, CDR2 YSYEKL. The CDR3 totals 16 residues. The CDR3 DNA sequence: TGCGCCAGCAGCCTCGTTGGGGCGGGGGGGAGAGAGACCCAGTACTTC. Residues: CASSLVGAGGRETQYF.

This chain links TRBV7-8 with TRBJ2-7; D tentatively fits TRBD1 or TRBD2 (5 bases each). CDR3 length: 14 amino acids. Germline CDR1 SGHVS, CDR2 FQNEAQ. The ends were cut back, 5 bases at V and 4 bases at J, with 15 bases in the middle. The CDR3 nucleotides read TGTGCCAGCAGCCCGAGGGACCAGCTGTACGAGCAGTACTTC. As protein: CASSPRDQLYEQYF.

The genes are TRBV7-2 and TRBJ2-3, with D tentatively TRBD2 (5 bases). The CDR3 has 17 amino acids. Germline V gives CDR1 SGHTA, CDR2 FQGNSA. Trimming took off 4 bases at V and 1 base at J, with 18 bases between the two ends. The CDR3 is CASSSDQAGLGTDTQYF. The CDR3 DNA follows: TGTGCCAGCAGCTCAGACCAGGCGGGTCTGGGCACAGATACGCAGTATTTT. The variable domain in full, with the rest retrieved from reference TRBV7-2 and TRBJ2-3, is GAGVSQSPSNKVTEKGKDVELRCDPISGHTALYWYRQSLGQGLEFLIYFQGNSAPDKSGLPSDRFSAERTGGSVSTLTIQRTQQEDSAVYLCASSSDQAGLGTDTQYFGPGTRLTVL.

The CDR3 region has the DNA TGTGCCAGCAGTTGGAAGACGGGGGAAGCTTTCTTT. It translates to CASSWKTGEAFF. This sequence joins TRBV28 and TRBJ1-1; D is unclear. Germline V gene lookup returns CDR1 MDHEN and CDR2 SYDVKM. The germline V and J ends were trimmed by 4 bases and 8 bases, with 11 bases remaining between them. The CDR3 has 12 residues.

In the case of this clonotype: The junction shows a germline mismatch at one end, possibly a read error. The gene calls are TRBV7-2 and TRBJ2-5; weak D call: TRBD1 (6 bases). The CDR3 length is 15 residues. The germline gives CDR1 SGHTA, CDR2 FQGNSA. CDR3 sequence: CASSSAWTAQETRYF. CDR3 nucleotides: TGTGCCAGCAGCTCAGCATGGACAGCTCAAGAGACCCGGTACTTC.

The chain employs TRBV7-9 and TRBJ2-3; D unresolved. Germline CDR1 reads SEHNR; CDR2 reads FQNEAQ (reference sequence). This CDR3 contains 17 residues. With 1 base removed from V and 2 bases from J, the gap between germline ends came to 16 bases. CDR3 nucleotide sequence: TGTGCCAGCAGCTTAGGGGCCACTATCGGGCCCACAGATACGCAGTATTTT. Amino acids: CASSLGATIGPTDTQYF.

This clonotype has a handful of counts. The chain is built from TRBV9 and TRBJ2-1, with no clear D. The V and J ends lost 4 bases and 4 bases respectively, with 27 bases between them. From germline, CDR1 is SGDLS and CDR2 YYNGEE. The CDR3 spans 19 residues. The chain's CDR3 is CASSRTYLSDAGDYNEQFF. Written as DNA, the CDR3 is TGTGCCAGCAGCCGAACATACCTCTCAGACGCCGGAGATTACAATGAGCAGTTCTTC.

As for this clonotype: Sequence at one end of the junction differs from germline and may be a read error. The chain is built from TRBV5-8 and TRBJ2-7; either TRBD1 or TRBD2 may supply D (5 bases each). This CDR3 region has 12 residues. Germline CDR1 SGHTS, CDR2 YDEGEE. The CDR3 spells CASRGTDLEQNF. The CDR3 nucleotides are TGTGCCAGCAGGGGGACGGACCTCGAGCAGAACTTC.

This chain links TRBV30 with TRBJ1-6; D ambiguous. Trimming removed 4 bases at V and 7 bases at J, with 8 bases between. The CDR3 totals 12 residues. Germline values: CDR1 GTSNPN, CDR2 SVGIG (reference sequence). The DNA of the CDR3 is TGTGCCTGGACCAGGTCCAATTCACCCCTCCACTTT. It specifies CAWTRSNSPLHF.

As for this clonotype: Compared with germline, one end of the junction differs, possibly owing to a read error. The DNA for the CDR3 is TGCAGTGCTAGAGATCTCTCAGAGAGCTCCTACAATGGGCAGTTCTTC. Its protein is CSARDLSESSYNGQFF. The chain has TRBV20-1 and TRBJ2-1, with D unresolved. CDR3 size: 16 residues. CDR1 is DFQATT and CDR2 is SNEGSKA in the germline V gene (reference sequence).

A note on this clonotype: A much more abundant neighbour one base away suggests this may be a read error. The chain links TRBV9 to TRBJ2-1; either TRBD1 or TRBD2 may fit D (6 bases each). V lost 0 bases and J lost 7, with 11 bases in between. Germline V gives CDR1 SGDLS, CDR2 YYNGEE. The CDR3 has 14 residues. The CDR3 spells CASSVGGAGNEQFF. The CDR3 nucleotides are TGTGCCAGCAGCGTAGGGGGGGCGGGGAATGAGCAGTTCTTC.

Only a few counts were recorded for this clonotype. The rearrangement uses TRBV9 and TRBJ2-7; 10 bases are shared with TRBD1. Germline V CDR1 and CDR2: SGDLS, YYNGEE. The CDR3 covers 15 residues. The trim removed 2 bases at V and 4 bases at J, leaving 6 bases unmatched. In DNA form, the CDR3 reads TGTGCCAGCAGCGTGCATGGGACAGGGGAGTACGAGCAGTACTTC. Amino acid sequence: CASSVHGTGEYEQYF.

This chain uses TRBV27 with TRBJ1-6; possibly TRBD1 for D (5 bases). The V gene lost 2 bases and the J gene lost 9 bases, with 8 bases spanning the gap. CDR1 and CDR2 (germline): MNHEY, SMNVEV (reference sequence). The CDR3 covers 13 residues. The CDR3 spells CASSLIGVSPLHF. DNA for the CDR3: TGTGCCAGCAGTTTAATAGGGGTTTCACCCCTCCACTTT.

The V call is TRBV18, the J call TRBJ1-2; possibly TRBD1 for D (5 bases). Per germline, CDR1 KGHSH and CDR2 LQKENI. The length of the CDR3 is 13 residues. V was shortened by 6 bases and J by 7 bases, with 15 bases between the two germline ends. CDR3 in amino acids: CASSGEGRGGYTF. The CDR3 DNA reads TGTGCCAGCTCCGGCGAGGGACGAGGTGGCTACACCTTC.

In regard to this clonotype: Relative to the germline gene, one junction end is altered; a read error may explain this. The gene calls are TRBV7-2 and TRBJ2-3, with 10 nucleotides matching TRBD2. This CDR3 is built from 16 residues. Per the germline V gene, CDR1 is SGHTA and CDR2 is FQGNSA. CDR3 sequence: CASSSSAGGLIDTRYF. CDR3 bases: TGTGCCAGCAGCTCGTCAGCGGGGGGGCTTATAGATACGCGGTATTTT.

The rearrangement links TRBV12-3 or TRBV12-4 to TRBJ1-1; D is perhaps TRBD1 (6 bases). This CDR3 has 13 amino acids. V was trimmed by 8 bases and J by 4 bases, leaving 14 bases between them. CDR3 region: CASYLEGGTEAFF. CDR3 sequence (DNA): TGTGCCAGCTATTTGGAGGGGGGCACTGAAGCTTTCTTT.

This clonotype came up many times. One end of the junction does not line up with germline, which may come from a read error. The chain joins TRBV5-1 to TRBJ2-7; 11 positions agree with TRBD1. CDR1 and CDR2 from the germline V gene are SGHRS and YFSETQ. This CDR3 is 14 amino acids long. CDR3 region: CASSFGTGGYEQYF. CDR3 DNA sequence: TGTGCCAGCAGTTTTGGGACAGGGGGCTACGAGCAGTACTTC.

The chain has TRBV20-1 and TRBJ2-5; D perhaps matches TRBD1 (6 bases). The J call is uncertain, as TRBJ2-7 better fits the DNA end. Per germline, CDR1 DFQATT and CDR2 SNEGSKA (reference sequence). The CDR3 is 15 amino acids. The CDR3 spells CSASFGTGLSDEQYF. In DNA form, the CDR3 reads TGCAGTGCTAGCTTCGGAACAGGGCTTAGCGACGAGCAGTACTTC.

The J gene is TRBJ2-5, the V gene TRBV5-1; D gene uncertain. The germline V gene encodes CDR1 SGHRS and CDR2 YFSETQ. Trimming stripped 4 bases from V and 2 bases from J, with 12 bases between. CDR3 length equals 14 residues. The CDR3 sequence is CASSLQLFQETQYF. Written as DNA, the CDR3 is TGCGCCAGCAGCCTCCAGTTATTTCAAGAGACCCAGTACTTC.

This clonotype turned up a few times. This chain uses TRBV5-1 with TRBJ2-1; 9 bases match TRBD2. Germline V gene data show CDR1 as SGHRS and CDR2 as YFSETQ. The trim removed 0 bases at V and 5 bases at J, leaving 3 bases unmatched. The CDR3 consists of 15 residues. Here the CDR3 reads CASSLDSGSDNEQFF. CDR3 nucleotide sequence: TGCGCCAGCAGCTTGGATAGCGGGAGTGACAATGAGCAGTTCTTC.